This T cell receptor (beta chain) was documented in a study of post-analysis software for immune sequencing data. About the study: Recorded disease courses covered relapsing-remitting, secondary progressive and progressive-relapsing multiple sclerosis. Some patients had no subtype annotation.

CDR3 size: 17 residues. Trimming left V 7 bases short and J 2 bases short, with 27 bases between. Germline CDR1 SQVTM, CDR2 ANQGSEA. This clonotype was observed a few times. The antigen is undetermined. Unique molecular identifiers were carried by the TCR beta cDNA libraries. T cells numbering roughly 1 to 10 million yielded cDNA molecules that totaled about 500,000. TCRdb fed the PCR reads into MiXCR, producing one record per CDR3 protein. The table shows 800,000 to 950,000 distinct CDR3 sequences, with approximately 53% occurring only once. Study conclusions and caveats: Four or five TRBV segments, TRBV5-6, TRBV5-1 and TRBV20-1 among them, were found more frequent in patients than controls. Multiple sclerosis patients showed significantly lower normalized Chao1 diversity than controls did. The F measure placed samples prepared in the same batch into strongly shared clusters.

The TCR sequence derives from a girl aged 5 to 17 with multiple sclerosis. This chain connects TRBV29-1 to TRBJ2-7; possibly TRBD1 for D (6 bases). Specimen: blood. The CDR3 loop reads CSAKGVDTTTSTYEQYF. The CDR3 bases are TGCAGCGCTAAGGGGGTTGACACAACTACTTCTACCTACGAGCAGTACTTC.